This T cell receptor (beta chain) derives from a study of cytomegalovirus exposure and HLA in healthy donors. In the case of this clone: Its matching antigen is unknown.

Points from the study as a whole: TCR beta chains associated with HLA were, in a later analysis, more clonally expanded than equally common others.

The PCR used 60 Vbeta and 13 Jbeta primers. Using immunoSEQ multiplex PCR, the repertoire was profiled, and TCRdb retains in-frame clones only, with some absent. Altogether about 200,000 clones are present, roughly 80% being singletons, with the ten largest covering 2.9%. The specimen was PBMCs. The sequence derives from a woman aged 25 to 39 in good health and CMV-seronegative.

DNA for the CDR3: TGTGCCAGCAGCCTACAAACAGGGGGCTCCCAGCCCCAGCATTTT. Translated: CASSLQTGGSQPQHF. V is TRBV7-9 and J is TRBJ1-5; 9 positions agree with TRBD1. V shed 5 bases and J 7 bases; nucleotides not matched to a gene: 9. Looked up from germline, CDR1 is SEHNR and CDR2 is FQNEAQ (reference sequence). The CDR3 sequence is 15 residues long.